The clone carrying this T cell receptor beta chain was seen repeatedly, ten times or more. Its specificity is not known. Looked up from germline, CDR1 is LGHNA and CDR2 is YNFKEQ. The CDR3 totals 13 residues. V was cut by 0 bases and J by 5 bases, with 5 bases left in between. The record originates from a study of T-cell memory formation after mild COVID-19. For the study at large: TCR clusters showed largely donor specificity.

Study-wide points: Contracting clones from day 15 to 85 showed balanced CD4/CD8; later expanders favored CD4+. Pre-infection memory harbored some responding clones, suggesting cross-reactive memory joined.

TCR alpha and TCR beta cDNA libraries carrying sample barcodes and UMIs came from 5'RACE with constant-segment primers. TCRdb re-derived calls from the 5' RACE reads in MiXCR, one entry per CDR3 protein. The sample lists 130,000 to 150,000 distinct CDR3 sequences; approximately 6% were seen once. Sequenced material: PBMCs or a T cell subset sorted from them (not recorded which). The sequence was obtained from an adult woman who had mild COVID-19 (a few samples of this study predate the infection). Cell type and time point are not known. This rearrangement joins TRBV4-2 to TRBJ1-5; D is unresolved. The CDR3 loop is CASSQDSYQPQHF. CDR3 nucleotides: TGTGCCAGCAGCCAAGACAGTTATCAGCCCCAGCATTTT.